Following are 19 T cell receptor beta chains from one sample sequenced in a study of T cell changes during pregnancy in multiple sclerosis. Produced via immunoSEQ multiplex PCR; TCRdb's table is partial and in-frame only. This sample yields some 23,000 clones, of which about 89% are seen a single time; approximately 13% belongs to the top ten. This sample comprised CD8+ T cells from peripheral blood mononuclear cells, obtained in the first trimester of pregnancy. These receptors were collected from a female donor in good health, enrolled as a control in a pregnancy study.

The gene calls are TRBV9 and TRBJ1-1; maybe TRBD1 (5 bases). This CDR3 spans 13 amino acids. The V gene lost 0 bases and the J gene lost 4 bases, with 7 bases spanning the gap. Per the germline V gene, CDR1 is SGDLS and CDR2 is YYNGEE. CDR3 amino acids: CASSVGRGTEAFF. CDR3 coding DNA: TGTGCCAGCAGCGTAGGGAGGGGCACTGAAGCTTTCTTT.

The chain couples TRBV11-2 to TRBJ2-1; 9 bases are a match to TRBD1. Losses at the gene ends were 3 bases for V and 2 bases for J; bases not matched to a gene: 5. Germline CDR1 and CDR2: SGHAT and FQNNGV. The CDR3 covers 16 residues. CDR3 protein: CASSFGQGLTYNEQFF. CDR3 bases: TGTGCCAGCAGCTTCGGACAGGGGTTGACCTACAATGAGCAGTTCTTC.

The chain employs TRBV6-4 and TRBJ2-2, with 9 positions matching TRBD2. This CDR3 comprises 15 residues. Germline V lookup: CDR1 MRHNA, CDR2 SNTAGT. The J segment lost 5 bases and the V segment lost 4 bases, leaving 5 bases of the junction unmatched. CDR3 amino acids: CASSVDSGGTGELFF. The CDR3 region has the DNA TGTGCCAGCAGTGTGGATAGCGGGGGTACCGGGGAGCTGTTTTTT.

Remarks on this clone: The same CDR3 is also encoded by other DNA sequences in this sample. The chain joins TRBV6-5 to TRBJ1-5; 8 bases are shared with TRBD1. V shed 7 bases and J 6 bases; nucleotides not matched to a gene: 5. Per the germline V gene, CDR1 is MNHEY and CDR2 is SVGAGI. The CDR3 extends over 13 amino acids. CDR3 in amino acids: CASMTGEGQPQHF. For the CDR3, the DNA is TGTGCCAGCATGACAGGGGAGGGTCAGCCCCAGCATTTT.

The chain uses TRBV29-1 and TRBJ2-3; TRBD1 aligns across 10 bases. CDR1 is SQVTM and CDR2 is ANQGSEA in the germline V gene. Losses at the gene ends were 5 bases for V and 3 bases for J; bases not matched to a gene: 5. The CDR3 runs 14 residues. The CDR3, as DNA: TGCAGCGTTACAGGACAGGGGGGAACAGATACGCAGTATTTT. Translation: CSVTGQGGTDTQYF.

The chain employs TRBV19 and TRBJ1-1; the D is unclear. The germline V gene encodes CDR1 LNHDA and CDR2 SQIVND (reference sequence). V lost 5 bases and J lost 1, with 14 bases in between. The CDR3 runs 15 residues. The CDR3 reads CASSPQPRPNTEAFF. The DNA for the CDR3 is TGTGCCAGTAGTCCTCAGCCGAGGCCGAACACTGAAGCTTTCTTT.

This clone was picked up one time. The chain is built from TRBV27 and TRBJ2-1; D uncertain. Germline lookup yields CDR1 MNHEY and CDR2 SMNVEV (reference sequence). The ends were cut back, 4 bases at V and 10 bases at J, with 8 bases in the middle. The CDR3 totals 11 residues. CDR3 protein: CASSWAEEQFF. CDR3 DNA: TGTGCCAGCAGTTGGGCAGAGGAGCAGTTCTTC.

V and J are TRBV27 and TRBJ2-1, with 10 bases matching TRBD2. Germline lookup yields CDR1 MNHEY and CDR2 SMNVEV (reference sequence). V lost 1 base to trimming and J lost 7 bases; unmatched junction nucleotides: 13. The length of the CDR3 is 18 residues. CDR3 in amino acids: CASSLYSGSGGAGNEQFF. Written as DNA, the CDR3 is TGTGCCAGCAGTTTATATTCGGGGAGCGGGGGGGCAGGGAATGAGCAGTTCTTC.

This clone occurred once. The V and J genes are TRBV27 and TRBJ1-1; D possibly corresponds to TRBD1 (6 bases). This CDR3 is 15 amino acids long. Germline CDR1 is MNHEY and CDR2 is SMNVEV (reference sequence). With 0 bases removed from V and 4 bases from J, the gap between germline ends came to 12 bases. The CDR3 sequence: CASSLSQGSSTEAFF. The CDR3 nucleotides are TGTGCCAGCAGTTTATCTCAGGGGAGCAGCACTGAAGCTTTCTTT.

The chain joins TRBV11-2 to TRBJ2-1; no definite D call. Germline loops: CDR1 SGHAT, CDR2 FQNNGV. With 1 base removed from V and 2 bases from J, the gap between germline ends came to 6 bases. This CDR3 has 14 residues. CDR3 region: CASSLVGPYNEQFF. For the CDR3, the DNA is TGTGCCAGCAGCTTAGTGGGCCCCTACAATGAGCAGTTCTTC.

The chain is built from TRBV27 and TRBJ1-2; no clear D. Germline V CDR1 and CDR2: MNHEY, SMNVEV (reference sequence). CDR3 length equals 15 residues. V lost 2 bases and J lost 6, with 16 bases in between. This CDR3 is CASSLGGGVEDGYTF. The CDR3 nucleotides read TGTGCCAGCAGTTTAGGTGGCGGGGTAGAGGATGGCTACACCTTC.

The V gene is TRBV7-9, the J gene TRBJ2-3, with D unresolved. V was cut by 3 bases and J by 2 bases, with 6 bases left in between. The CDR3 totals 13 residues. CDR1 and CDR2 from the germline V gene are SEHNR and FQNEAQ (reference sequence). The CDR3 region is CASSLSPTDTQYF. In DNA form, the CDR3 reads TGTGCCAGCAGCTTGTCTCCCACAGATACGCAGTATTTT.

CDR3 sequence: CASSIDRDNEQYF. The CDR3, as DNA: TGTGCCAGCAGCATCGACAGGGACAACGAGCAGTACTTC. This rearrangement joins TRBV7-8 to TRBJ2-7, with 7 positions matching TRBD1. The CDR3 has 13 amino acids. J gave up 5 bases and V 5 bases, and 6 bases lay outside the gene matches. Germline-derived CDR1 and CDR2 are SGHVS and FQNEAQ.

The chain joins TRBV7-2 to TRBJ1-2, with 8 bases aligning to TRBD1. With V trimmed by 5 bases and J by 7 bases, 6 bases remained unmatched. CDR1 and CDR2 (germline): SGHTA, FQGNSA. This CDR3 comprises 13 residues. The CDR3 reads CASSPEDRAGYTF. CDR3 nucleotides: TGTGCCAGCAGCCCGGAGGACAGGGCTGGCTACACCTTC.

Regarding this clone: The junction does not match germline at one end; this may be a read error. V gene TRBV7-6 combines with J gene TRBJ2-5; 7 positions match TRBD2. The CDR3 totals 14 residues. CDR1 is SGHVS and CDR2 is FNYEAQ in the germline V gene. Here the CDR3 reads CASSLAVSWETQHF. DNA of the CDR3: TGTGCCAGCAGCCTAGCGGTCTCCTGGGAGACCCAGCACTTC.

This clone was observed a few times. The CDR3 DNA is TGTGCCAGCAGCCTGAAAACAGGGGACTACAATGAGCAGTTCTTC. Translated, it gives CASSLKTGDYNEQFF. The chain couples TRBV14 to TRBJ2-1; 7 bases are shared with TRBD1. This CDR3 is 15 amino acids long. Trimming at V came to 4 bases and at J to 3 bases, leaving 6 bases not matched to a gene. Germline-derived CDR1 and CDR2 are SGHDN and FVKESK.

This chain links TRBV13 with TRBJ1-1, with 8 bases matching TRBD1. The germline V gene encodes CDR1 PRHDT and CDR2 FYEKMQ (reference sequence). The CDR3 loop spans 14 amino acids. V was clipped by 3 bases and J by 3 bases; unmatched bases: 3. The CDR3 nucleotides are TGTGCCAGCAGCTTCAGGGGGCGGGACACTGAAGCTTTCTTT. Protein: CASSFRGRDTEAFF.

This clone has only a few counts. The V gene is TRBV9, the J gene TRBJ2-7; D gene unclear. Trimming took 4 bases from V and 2 from J, leaving 13 bases between them. The CDR3 is 14 amino acids. Looked up from germline, CDR1 is SGDLS and CDR2 is YYNGEE. The CDR3 here is CASSPQSEAYEQYF. In DNA form, the CDR3 reads TGTGCCAGCAGCCCCCAATCTGAGGCCTACGAGCAGTACTTC.

The CDR3 nucleotides read TGTGCCAGCAGCTTCGCTGGTAGTGACTCCTACAATGAGCAGTTCTTC. It is translated as CASSFAGSDSYNEQFF. The chain recombines TRBV13 with TRBJ2-1; D is ambiguous. The germline gives CDR1 PRHDT, CDR2 FYEKMQ (reference sequence). The V gene lost 3 bases and the J gene lost 0 bases, with 12 bases spanning the gap. There are 16 residues in the CDR3.